This TCR beta chain comes out of a study of regulatory T cells in long-lasting Graves disease. Study-wide results and caveats: The number of shared public clonotypes was higher in persistent patients (2,741) than new patients (roughly 970). Persistent Graves' cases showed lower TCR diversity than newly diagnosed cases. Persistent disease preferred TRBV28, TRBJ1-2 and TRBJ2-5; new disease, TRBV20-1 and TRBJ2-1.

As concerns this clonotype: The antigen remains unidentified.

The TCR beta library used iRepertoire HTBI primers with Arm-PCR amplification of CDR3. Authors' analysis steps: Identification yielded around 58 TRBV and around 15 TRBJ segments across samples. One entry per CDR3 protein results from TCRdb running MiXCR on the multiplex PCR reads. The V and J calls were determined by TCRdb, not by the authors. This sample yields 400,000 to 500,000 distinct CDR3 sequences, of which 21% are seen a single time; roughly an eighth belongs to the top ten. The CDR3 contains 14 residues. The germline V gene has CDR1 ENHRY and CDR2 SYGVKD. The V gene end was trimmed by 3 bases and the J gene end by 7 bases; junction bases not matched to a gene: 3. Time point here: persistent/refractory GD, antithyroid drugs over 5 years with positive TRAb. Generation of the TCR library employed RNA extracted from PBMCs.

The rearrangement uses TRBV10-3 and TRBJ1-5; 10 bases agree with TRBD1. Sequencing was performed on peripheral blood mononuclear cells (PBMCs), taken when the disease was refractory, from a patient treated with antithyroid drugs. The TCR originated in a female donor with Graves disease. The CDR3 DNA sequence: TGTGCCATCAGTGAAATGACAGGGGGCCAGCCCCAGCATTTT. Amino acid sequence: CAISEMTGGQPQHF.